The 10 T cell receptor beta chains below come from one sample, sequenced in a study of tissue T cells after allogeneic stem cell transplantation. TCRdb's table, derived via immunoSEQ multiplex PCR, lists solely in-frame clones and lacks some. This sample has thousands of clones; almost 50% occur once, and the top ten carry about 35%. Time point described: mouse harvest day 14 after allogeneic transplant. Mouse grafts combined 10^7 T-cell-depleted bone marrow cells with 10^6 splenic CD5+ T cells. Specimen: lymph node tissue. The receptors were gathered from a female BALB/c mouse given C57BL/6 T cells with graft-versus-host disease after an allogeneic hematopoietic cell transplant.

This clone was counted a few times. Gene names and germline match the mouse. The read finishes 1 residue shy of the CDR3 end, and the germline J gene is used to complete it. The chain uses TRBV12-2 and TRBJ2-3, with 11 positions matching TRBD2. CDR3 length: 15 amino acids. Germline V gives CDR1 SGHLS, CDR2 HYDKME. The J segment lost 5 bases and the V segment lost 2 bases, leaving 5 bases of the junction unmatched. The sequenced part of the CDR3 DNA is TGTGCCAGCTCTCGGACTGGGGGGTCTAAAGAAACGCTGTAT. It translates to CASSRTGGSKETLY. The complete CDR3 protein is CASSRTGGSKETLYF. Full variable domain (rest looked up from reference TRBV12-2 and TRBJ2-3): NSGVVQSPRYIIKGKGERSILKCIPISGHLSVAWYQQTQGQELKFFIQHYDKMERDKGNLPSRFSVQQFDDYHSEMNMSALELEDSAVYFCASSRTGGSKETLYFGSGTRLTVL.

This clone was seen a handful of times. Mouse gene names apply. The DNA ends 1 residue before the CDR3 does, and the rest of the CDR3 is filled in from the germline J gene. The chain couples TRBV20 to TRBJ2-4; a possible D gene is TRBD2 (6 bases). Germline V gene sequence: CDR1 GFQATS, CDR2 STVNSAI. V was pared by 3 bases and J by 2 bases, with 9 bases between. The CDR3 length is 13 residues. The CDR3 bases that were read are TGTGGTGCTAGTCACTGGGATCAAAACACCTTGTAC. Protein sequence: CGASHWDQNTLY. The entire CDR3 is CGASHWDQNTLYF.

As regards this clone: The listed genes are named as in mouse. The read ends 1 residue shy of where the CDR3 ends; the end is completed using the germline J gene. The V gene is TRBV15, the J gene TRBJ2-2; weak D call: TRBD1 (7 bases). This CDR3 spans 15 amino acids. Germline V gene data show CDR1 as SGHND and CDR2 as FRSKSL. V dropped 2 bases and J dropped 3 bases, with 10 bases sitting between them. The part of the CDR3 DNA that was read is TGTGCCAGCAGTTTAAAGGGGGCGCACACCGGGCAGCTCTAC. It encodes CASSLKGAHTGQLY. The complete CDR3 sequence is CASSLKGAHTGQLYF.

Judged by abundance, this clone is medium-sized (0.01 to 0.1%). The listed genes are named as in mouse. Partial CDR3 DNA: TGTGCCAGCGGTGACTGGGGGGAGCTCACCTTGTAC. It encodes CASGDWGELTLY. The whole CDR3 is CASGDWGELTLYF. The rearrangement uses TRBV13-2 and TRBJ2-4; 8 nucleotides line up with TRBD2. The read ends 1 residue shy of where the CDR3 ends; the end is completed using the germline J gene. The germline V gene has CDR1 NNHNN and CDR2 SYGAGS (reference sequence). This CDR3 is built from 13 residues. V lost 2 bases to trimming and J lost 8 bases; unmatched junction nucleotides: 4.

About this clone itself: The genes are named according to mouse. Coverage ceases 1 residue before the CDR3 finishes, and the germline J gene fills in the end. This chain joins TRBV20 and TRBJ2-5; D remains unclear. Trimming stripped 0 bases from V and 0 bases from J, with 4 bases between. Looked up from germline, CDR1 is GFQATS and CDR2 is STVNSAI. The CDR3 runs to 13 residues. CDR3 DNA, as far as it was read: TGTGGTGCTAGGGACAATAACCAAGACACCCAGTAC. Amino acids: CGARDNNQDTQY. The entire CDR3 sequence reads CGARDNNQDTQYF. The variable domain in full, with the rest retrieved from reference TRBV20 and TRBJ2-5, is GALVYQYPRRTICKSGTSMRMECQAVGFQATSVAWYRQSPQKTFELIALSTVNSAIKYEQNFTQEKFPISHPNLSFSSMTVLNAYLEDRGLYLCGARDNNQDTQYFGPGTRLLVL.

This clone is labeled large. Gene names refer to mouse genes. The read terminates 1 residue ahead of where the CDR3 ends, so the germline J gene completes it. The rearrangement links TRBV31 to TRBJ1-4, with 8 bases lining up with TRBD1. J lost 4 bases, V lost 0 bases, and 1 base had no gene match. Germline values: CDR1 GKSSPN, CDR2 SITVG. The CDR3 runs to 14 residues. This CDR3 reads CAWSLTGGNERLFF. The part of the CDR3 DNA that was read is TGTGCCTGGAGTCTAACAGGGGGCAACGAAAGATTATTT.

This clone rates as medium-sized. The gene symbols are mouse symbols. The read gets to within 1 residue of the CDR3 end, and the germline J gene fills in the rest. J is TRBJ2-7 and V is TRBV16, with 10 nucleotides matching TRBD2. The CDR3 loop spans 16 amino acids. Germline V CDR1 and CDR2: SGHSA, FRNQAP. J was trimmed by 7 bases and V by 0 bases; bases with no gene match: 9. The CDR3 bases that were read are TGTGCAAGCAGCTTAGATAGGCTGGGGGGGCGCTGGGAACAGTAC. Its protein is CASSLDRLGGRWEQY. The full CDR3 is CASSLDRLGGRWEQYF.

With respect to this clone: The genes are named according to mouse. The CDR3 extends 1 residue past the end of the read, so its final part is completed from the germline J gene. This chain connects TRBV12-1 to TRBJ2-3; 9 bases map to TRBD2. The germline CDR1 and CDR2 sequences are SGHSN and HYEKVE. V was pared by 0 bases and J by 0 bases, with 3 bases of the junction left unmatched. The CDR3 consists of 16 residues. CDR3 sequence reads: CASSLDWGYSAETLYF. The part of the CDR3 DNA that was read is TGTGCCAGCTCTCTCGACTGGGGGTATAGTGCAGAAACGCTGTAT.

In its sample, this clone is large. Genes and germline are mouse. The CDR3 bases that were read are TGTGCCAGCAGCCTGACTGGGGGGGTCTATGAACAGTAC. It translates to CASSLTGGVYEQY. From start to end, the CDR3 is CASSLTGGVYEQYF. This rearrangement joins TRBV3 to TRBJ2-7; 11 positions agree with TRBD2. The read terminates 1 residue ahead of where the CDR3 ends, so the germline J gene completes it. V lost 5 bases to trimming and J lost 3 bases; unmatched junction nucleotides: 3. Looked up from germline, CDR1 is SNHLY and CDR2 is FYNGKV (reference sequence). The CDR3 is made up of 14 amino acids.

As to this clone: Genes here carry mouse names. The CDR3 DNA, read in part, is TGCACCTGCAGTGAGAGGGGGGGTGCAGAAACGCTGTAT. This translates into CTCSERGGAETLY. From start to end, the CDR3 is CTCSERGGAETLYF. V gene TRBV1 combines with J gene TRBJ2-3; TRBD1 or TRBD2 may be the D gene (6 bases each). The read ends 1 residue shy of where the CDR3 ends; the end is completed using the germline J gene. This CDR3 is built from 14 residues. Germline values: CDR1 NSQYPW, CDR2 LRSPGD (reference sequence). The V end was cut by 4 bases, the J end by 1 base, with 9 bases between.